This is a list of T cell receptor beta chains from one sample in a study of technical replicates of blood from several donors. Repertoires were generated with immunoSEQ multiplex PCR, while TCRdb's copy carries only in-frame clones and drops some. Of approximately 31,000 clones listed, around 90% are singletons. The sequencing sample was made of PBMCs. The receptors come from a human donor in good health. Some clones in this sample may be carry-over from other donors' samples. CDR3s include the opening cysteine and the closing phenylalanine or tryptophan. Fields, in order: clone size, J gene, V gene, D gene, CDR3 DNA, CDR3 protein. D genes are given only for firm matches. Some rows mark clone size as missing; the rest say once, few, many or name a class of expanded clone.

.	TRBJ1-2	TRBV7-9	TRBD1	TGTGCCAGCAGCTTTGGGGGGGACAGGGTCTATGGCTACACCTTC	CASSFGGDRVYGYTF
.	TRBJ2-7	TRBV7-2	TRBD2	TGTGCCAGCAGCTTAGGGATACTAGCGGGAGGTTTCCCCTACGAGCAGTACTTC	CASSLGILAGGFPYEQYF
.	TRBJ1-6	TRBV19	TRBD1	TGTGCCAGTAGTAGTAGGACAGGGGATAATTCACCCCTCCACTTT	CASSSRTGDNSPLHF
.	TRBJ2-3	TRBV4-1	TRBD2	TGCGCCAGCAGCCTTACAGCGGGGTATCCGCAGTATTTT	CASSLTAGYPQYF
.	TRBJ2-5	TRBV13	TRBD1	TGTGCCAGCAGCACGGGACAGGGGGCATACGAGACCCAGTACTTC	CASSTGQGAYETQYF
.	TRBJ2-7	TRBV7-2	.	TGTGCCAGCAGCTTACCCCAGGGGAATTCCCACGAGCAGTACTTC	CASSLPQGNSHEQYF
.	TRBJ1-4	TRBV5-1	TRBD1	TGCGCCAGCAGCTTTCAGGGGGCCTCTAATGAAAAACTGTTTTTT	CASSFQGASNEKLFF
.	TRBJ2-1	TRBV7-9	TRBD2	TGTGCCAGCGGGACTAGCGGGACGGGTGAGCAGTTCTTC	CASGTSGTGEQFF
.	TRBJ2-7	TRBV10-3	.	TGTGCCATCTTAAGGGGTCCCTACGAGCAGTACTTC	CAILRGPYEQYF
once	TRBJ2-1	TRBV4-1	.	TGCGCCAGCAGCCAAGGGCGGGATGAGCAGTTCTTC	CASSQGRDEQFF
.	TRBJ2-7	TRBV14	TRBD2	TGTGCCAGCAGCCCTTCCGCGGGAGAGGGTCGTAACGAGCAGTACTTC	CASSPSAGEGRNEQYF
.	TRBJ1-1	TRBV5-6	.	TGTGCCAGCAGCTGGGACACGTTGAACACTGAAGCTTTCTTT	CASSWDTLNTEAFF
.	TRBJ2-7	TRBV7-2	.	TGTGCCAGCAGCTTAGAGCCGGGAATAAGCTCCTACGAGCAGTACTTC	CASSLEPGISSYEQYF
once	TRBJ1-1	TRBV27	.	TGTGCCAGCAGTTCTCGCGGGCTGGACACTGAAGCTTTCTTT	CASSSRGLDTEAFF
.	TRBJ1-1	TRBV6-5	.	TGTGCCAGCAGTTCGGACAGTTACACTGAAGCTTTCTTT	CASSSDSYTEAFF
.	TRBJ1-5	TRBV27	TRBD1	TGTGCCAGCAGTTTCGGGCAGGGGGCGAATCAGCCCCAGCATTTT	CASSFGQGANQPQHF
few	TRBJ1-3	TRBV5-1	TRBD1	TGCGCCAGCAGCACAGGGGGAGCTGGAAACACCATATATTTT	CASSTGGAGNTIYF
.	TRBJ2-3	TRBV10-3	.	TGTGCCATCAGTGAGATACTAGCCTCCACAGATACGCAGTATTTT	CAISEILASTDTQYF
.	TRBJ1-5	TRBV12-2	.	TGTGCAAGTCGCTTAGGGAGGGATCCGGGGGTGAAGGATCAGCCCCAGCATTTT	CASRLGRDPGVKDQPQHF
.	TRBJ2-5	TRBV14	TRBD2	TGTGCCAGCAGCCCCGGGGAGGGATTCCAAGAGACCCAGTACTTC	CASSPGEGFQETQYF
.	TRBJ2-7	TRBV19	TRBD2	TGTGCCAGTCAGCGGGGGGGATTTAGCTCCTACGAGCAGTACTTC	CASQRGGFSSYEQYF
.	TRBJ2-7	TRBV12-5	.	TGTGCTAGTGGTTTGCCGCGACTAGTCTACGAGCAGTACTTC	CASGLPRLVYEQYF
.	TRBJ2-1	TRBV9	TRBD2	TGTGCCAGCAGCGTGCTCGGCCTAGCGGGACCTGAGCAGTTCTTC	CASSVLGLAGPEQFF
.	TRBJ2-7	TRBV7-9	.	TGTGCCAGCAGCCCCGTAGGGGCCAGCGAGCAGTACTTC	CASSPVGASEQYF